This TCR beta chain was identified in a study of blood T cell repertoires in COVID-19 (dated by TCRdb to between 2020 and 2021). Context from the whole study: Samples from collaborators originated in the United States, Italy and Spain and spanned both the acute and convalescent phases of COVID-19. A de-identified subject ID, COVID-19 status, age in years and sex were almost always included in the sample metadata. Subjects who had been exposed to COVID-19, were actively infected with it, or had recovered from it provided the deeply sampled blood TCRbeta repertoires that made up the dataset. The material from the prospective study consisted of cDNA or gDNA derived from T cells, B-cell-depleted T cells, or PBMCs. The samples were drawn from two sources: the first 160 participants of the ongoing ImmuneRACE study, and 950 to 1,500 subjects contributed by 6 global collaborators. The repertoires were made available in a free public database intended to serve as a resource for research on the immune response to SARS-CoV-2. Where HLA class I and class II types were available, the types were taken from metadata supplied by the sample provider, not from assay-based typing.

As to this clone: The clone's antigen remains unknown. No base qualities exist here, and no much larger clone lies one base off it.

TCRbeta CDR3 regions were amplified from genomic DNA by means of the immunoSEQ Assay, a bias-controlled multiplex PCR. On the study's bioinformatics: Within the assay, amplification of reference gene primers was used to estimate how many nucleated cells each sample contained. To quantify the absolute abundance of each unique TCRbeta CDR3 rearrangement, sequence reads were collapsed and filtered. For each sample, productive Simpson clonality was calculated by taking the square root of Simpson's diversity index across productive rearrangements. TCRdb took over this immuneACCESS table, retaining in-frame rearrangements with V and J assigned. Such tables are incomplete; in checked studies, under half of the missing clones stem from an unresolved V gene, and the remainder is unexplained. V and J calls and clone size come straight from that table; D and trimming were deduced from the DNA. A total of 130,000 to 150,000 clones appear in this sample, just under 85% of them only once. About 3% of the sample rests with the top ten.

CDR1 and CDR2, per the germline V gene (reference sequence), are LNHDA and SQIVND. Trimming accounts for 6 bases at V and 8 bases at J, while the number of junction bases matched to no gene is 13. Including the terminal cysteine and phenylalanine, the CDR3 comprises 15 residues. Only the CDR3 part of the read is kept: 45 bases, read in frame from the first base. General findings and caveats noted by the study authors: The amount of clinical and demographic metadata varied by source and participant and was provided uncurated.

Collaborating institutions collected whole blood in K2EDTA tubes following their own protocols. For TCRbeta analysis, collaborator samples were shipped as frozen whole blood, as isolated PBMCs, or as DNA extracted from either sample type. The source material was peripheral blood. The clonotype originates from a woman of 80 years or more with acute or convalescent COVID-19. The sequence links TRBV19 to TRBJ2-1; TRBD2 aligns with 7 central bases. CDR3 loop: CASRKWKTSSDEQFF. The sequenced DNA: TGTGCCAGTAGGAAATGGAAGACTAGCTCGGATGAGCAGTTCTTC. The variable domain in full, with residues beyond the CDR3 obtained from the reference TRBV19 and TRBJ2-1 genes, is DGGITQSPKYLFRKEGQNVTLSCEQNLNHDAMYWYRQDPGQGLRLIYYSQIVNDFQKGDIAEGYSVSREKKESFPLTVTSAQKNPTAFYLCASRKWKTSSDEQFFGPGTRLTVL.